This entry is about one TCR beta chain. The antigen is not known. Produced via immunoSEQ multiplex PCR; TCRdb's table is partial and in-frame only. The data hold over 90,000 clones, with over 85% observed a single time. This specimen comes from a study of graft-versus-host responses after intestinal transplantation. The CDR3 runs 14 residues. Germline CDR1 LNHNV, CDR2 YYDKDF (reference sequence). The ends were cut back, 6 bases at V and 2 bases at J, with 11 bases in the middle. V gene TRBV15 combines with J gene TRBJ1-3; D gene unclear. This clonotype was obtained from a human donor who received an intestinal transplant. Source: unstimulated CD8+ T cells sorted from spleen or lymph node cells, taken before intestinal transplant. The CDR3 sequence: CATRGRDPGNTIYF. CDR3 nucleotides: TGTGCCACCAGGGGAAGGGATCCTGGAAACACCATATATTTT.